Listed below are T cell receptor beta chains from one sample, sequenced in a study of CD8+ T cells in alopecia areata. TCRdb's copy holds only in-frame clones and misses some; the assay was immunoSEQ multiplex PCR. The sample lists 150,000 to 200,000 clones, 50% to 75% seen once, with approximately 16% in the top ten. This material consisted of CD4+ T cells sorted from blood, taken at approximately week 61, from a patient treated with tofacitinib. These TCRs come from a human donor with alopecia areata. The CDR3 runs from the conserved cysteine through the conserved F or W.

CDR3aa	v_gene	j_gene	len
CAWSVQGRGVYEQFF	TRBV30	TRBJ2-1	15
CATSSSRPGTQYF	TRBV15	TRBJ2-3	13
CASSQKYEQYF	TRBV7-8	TRBJ2-7	11
CASSYGNEQFF	TRBV6-5	TRBJ2-1	11
CASSLVQSQETQYF	TRBV5-1	TRBJ2-5	14
CASSWADSQNEKLFF	TRBV27	TRBJ1-4	15
CASSLETGNSYEQYF	TRBV5-1	TRBJ2-7	15
CASSFRGRGIQPQHF	TRBV5-6	TRBJ1-5	15
CASRREAGNPYEQYF	TRBV2	TRBJ2-7	15
CASSVGDTQYF	TRBV6-5	TRBJ2-3	11
CASSSWTGDRLVAYEQYF	TRBV9	TRBJ2-7	18
CAWSRGREVYNSPLHF	TRBV30	TRBJ1-6	16
CATRGGADTQYF	TRBV11-2	TRBJ2-3	12
CASSSTSGGHNEQFF	TRBV7-9	TRBJ2-1	15
CASSETAGSPLHF	TRBV6-1	TRBJ1-6	13
CASSLEGGYSPLHF	TRBV7-9	TRBJ1-6	14
CASSQDFGGVPGYTF	TRBV4-2	TRBJ1-2	15
CASRGWGYGYTF	TRBV2	TRBJ1-2	12
CAWSVGRTGANVLTF	TRBV30	TRBJ2-6	15
CASSQGEGPGQGNQPQHF	TRBV7-9	TRBJ1-5	18
CAWRRQGRVSGELFF	TRBV30	TRBJ2-2	15
CASAGLAMRETQYF	TRBV11-3	TRBJ2-5	14
CAIVSGGHTDTQYF	TRBV10-3	TRBJ2-3	14
CAASGGLYGYTF	TRBV6-5	TRBJ1-2	12
CASSLGPAGANVLTF	TRBV7-3	TRBJ2-6	15
CASSLARTVNSYEQYF	TRBV4-1	.	16
CASSLRALGGETQYF	TRBV27	TRBJ2-5	15
CAWRRTRGYTF	TRBV30	TRBJ1-2	11
CATSREGQGRNTEAFF	TRBV15	TRBJ1-1	16
CASRDGTGASPLHF	TRBV2	TRBJ1-6	14
CASSDFAMYQETQYF	TRBV2	TRBJ2-5	15